Below, 8 T cell receptor beta chains from the same sample are listed, as sequenced in a study of blood T cell repertoires in COVID-19 (dated by TCRdb to about 2020). The library relied on the immunoSEQ multiplex PCR assay. Not all clones reach the TCRdb copy of this immuneACCESS table, which keeps in-frame sequences only. Checked studies attribute under half of the gap to unresolved V genes and leave the rest unexplained. The sample has over 50,000 clones on record, 82% of them singletons. 11% to 15% of the sample is taken by the ten largest. Sequences were obtained from peripheral blood. These receptors were taken from a human donor in a cohort sampled during active COVID-19.

The chain couples TRBV28 to TRBJ2-1; 13 bases map to TRBD2. The V gene end was trimmed by 10 bases and the J gene end by 9 bases; junction bases not matched to a gene: 15. Germline assignment: CDR1 MDHEN and CDR2 SYDVKM. CDR3 length equals 16 residues. CDR3 sequence (DNA): TGTGCCACCACTAGCGGGAGGGCCGGTGTCCGGGGTGAGCAGTTCTTC. Protein sequence: CATTSGRAGVRGEQFF.

This clone appeared a single time. The J gene is TRBJ2-5, the V gene TRBV5-1, with 12 bases matching TRBD2. Trimming cost V 2 bases and J 5 bases; bases outside gene matches: 10. The CDR3 extends over 17 amino acids. CDR1 is SGHRS and CDR2 is YFSETQ in the germline V gene. The CDR3 nucleotides read TGCGCCAGCAGCTTAGGACTAGCGGGATCACGAGGGGAGACCCAGTACTTC. Residues: CASSLGLAGSRGETQYF.

This clone was recorded once. DNA for the CDR3: TGTGCCAGCCGGGGGACAGGGATCGGCTACACCTTC. Encoded protein: CASRGTGIGYTF. This sequence joins TRBV12-3 or TRBV12-4 and TRBJ1-2; 9 nucleotides agree with TRBD1. V gave up 8 bases and J gave up 8 bases; unmatched junction bases: 6. This CDR3 spans 12 amino acids.

The V gene is TRBV6-2 or TRBV6-3, the J gene TRBJ1-2, with 10 bases aligning to TRBD1. Per the germline V gene, CDR1 is MNHEY and CDR2 is SVGEGT. This CDR3 comprises 13 residues. J gave up 5 bases and V 5 bases, and 2 bases lay outside the gene matches. The CDR3 spells CASSRTGGYGYTF. DNA of the CDR3: TGTGCCAGCAGTCGGACAGGGGGGTATGGCTACACCTTC.

The chain recombines TRBV5-4 with TRBJ1-1; unclear D gene. Looked up from germline, CDR1 is SGHNT and CDR2 is YYREEE (reference sequence). CDR3 length: 11 amino acids. V was trimmed by 4 bases and J by 1 base, leaving 2 bases between them. CDR3 sequence: CASSQNTEAFF. Written as DNA, the CDR3 is TGTGCCAGCAGCCAGAACACTGAAGCTTTCTTT.

This sequence joins TRBV10-2 and TRBJ2-3, with 8 bases identical to TRBD2. V lost 4 bases, J lost 1 base, and 1 base stayed unmatched. Germline V gives CDR1 WSHSY, CDR2 SAAADI. The CDR3 spans 14 residues. As DNA, the CDR3 is TGCGCCAGCAGTGTTAGCGGGGGCACAGATACGCAGTATTTT. Translating it yields CASSVSGGTDTQYF.

This chain joins TRBV20-1 and TRBJ2-5, with TRBD2 matching over 8 bases. V lost 3 bases and J lost 3; bases outside the gene matches: 9. Germline V gene lookup returns CDR1 DFQATT and CDR2 SNEGSKA (reference sequence). The CDR3 extends over 15 amino acids. CDR3 residues: CSASSAGAAKETQYF. The CDR3 DNA follows: TGCAGTGCTAGTTCAGCGGGGGCCGCTAAAGAGACCCAGTACTTC.

Here the CDR3 DNA reads TGTGCCAGCAGCCTGAGGGTAGGCCGGGAGCTGTTTTTT. As protein: CASSLRVGRELFF. The rearrangement uses TRBV7-7 and TRBJ2-2; D might be TRBD2 (5 bases). Germline V gene lookup returns CDR1 SSHAT and CDR2 FNYEAQ (reference sequence). V gave up 5 bases and J gave up 9 bases, with 13 bases separating them. The CDR3 has 13 amino acids.